A selection of T cell receptor beta chains follows, all from one sample in a study of response to subunit inactivated influenza vaccine. MiXCR was run by TCRdb on the RT-PCR reads, yielding one entry per CDR3 protein. The sample lists hundreds of thousands of distinct CDR3 sequences, roughly 25% occurring once. Material: CD4+ T cells sorted from PBMCs, obtained about 5 days after vaccination. These receptors all stem from a man over 45 who received an inactivated influenza vaccine. The conserved cysteine and the conserved F or W are not part of the CDR3 here.

j_call v_call cdr3_aa
TRBJ1-2 TRBV15 ATSRDLGGNYGYT
TRBJ2-7 TRBV20-1 SAASGRAPYEQY
TRBJ2-2 TRBV6-2/TRBV6-3 ASSNSNTGELF
TRBJ2-1 TRBV10-3 AISASLAGEINEQF
TRBJ1-1 TRBV20-1 SARKGQPNTEAF
TRBJ1-5 TRBV12-3/TRBV12-4 ASSPGDSQPQH
TRBJ2-7 TRBV25-1 ASSDVAAQY
TRBJ1-3 TRBV29-1 SVQGQGAEIGSGNTIY
TRBJ2-7 TRBV28 ASSSFVYRDRMNYEQY
TRBJ2-1 TRBV5-1 ASSLGGGKLNEQF
TRBJ2-7 TRBV15 ATSRDDEPSYEQY
TRBJ1-4 TRBV7-9 ASSSFGGEKLF
TRBJ2-5 TRBV5-1 ASSFPSGETQY
TRBJ2-5 TRBV3-1 ASSQDLAGRQETQY
TRBJ1-1 TRBV10-3 AISDVARTGSTEAF
TRBJ2-5 TRBV3-1 ASSQDTGRQTQY
TRBJ2-1 TRBV2 ASSEGTSGRADEQF
TRBJ1-1 TRBV6-2/TRBV6-3 ASSYVAGASNTEAF
TRBJ2-1 TRBV20-1 SAKLASSSYNEQF
TRBJ1-5 TRBV19 ASSILHGTVRNQPQH
TRBJ2-3 TRBV4-1 ASSQAKAGASRAQY
TRBJ2-7 TRBV6-2/TRBV6-3 ASARAKGTFFEQY
TRBJ2-5 TRBV7-2 ASTHKGQGETQY
TRBJ2-7 TRBV5-5 ASSLQQIPSYEQY
TRBJ2-1 TRBV28 ASSLGAGAGGEQF
TRBJ2-5 TRBV7-2 ASSFRVTETQY
TRBJ2-1 TRBV29-1 SVVGLAGNSYNEQF
TRBJ2-1 TRBV20-1 SASDATGFYNEQF
TRBJ1-2 TRBV28 ASSLFGGGYT
TRBJ2-1 TRBV24-1 ATSDVRDRAYNEQF
TRBJ2-2 TRBV14 ASSHSFGQGAHTGELF
TRBJ1-5 TRBV12-3/TRBV12-4 ASSLVHSNQPQH
TRBJ2-1 TRBV20-1 SAARGNSIVEQF
TRBJ2-5 TRBV5-1 ASSLGSSGGQETQY
TRBJ2-1 TRBV28 ASSTSGYYNEQF
TRBJ2-1 TRBV11-2 ASSVQGSSYNEQF
TRBJ1-1 TRBV5-1 ASSFRGQGHAF